The source of this T cell receptor beta chain is a study of blood T cell repertoires in COVID-19. Study-wide background: Donors in the United States, Italy and Spain gave samples during acute or convalescent COVID-19. PBMCs, B-cell-depleted T cells, or T cells provided the cDNA or gDNA that made up the material.

The germline V gene encodes CDR1 SGHNT and CDR2 YENEEA. J gave up 2 bases and V 5 bases, and 8 bases lay outside the gene matches. CDR3 length: 15 amino acids. The Seattle site enrolled patients during active infection and followed them longitudinally. In the original workflow: Using reference gene primer amplification, nucleated cell counts were estimated. This table comes from immunoSEQ multiplex PCR, and its TCRdb copy is limited to in-frame clones, with some not included. V and J calls and clone size come straight from that table; D and trimming were deduced from the DNA. The table includes about 140,000 clones, about 85% detected once.

The sample taken for sequencing was peripheral blood. The chain is built from TRBV11-3 and TRBJ1-1, with 7 bases fitting TRBD1. The sequence was collected from a human donor with COVID-19, enrolled during active disease. The donor label of this sample is uncertain. CDR3 bases: TGTGCCAGCAGCACCCTCGGACAGGTTAACACTGAAGCTTTCTTT. Its translation: CASSTLGQVNTEAFF.